This T cell receptor (beta chain) was sequenced during a study of monozygotic twins with inflammatory bowel disease (dated by TCRdb to about 2019). About the study as a whole: A total of about 28 monozygotic twin pairs were included in the full study, comprising nine German pairs (four IBD-concordant, five IBD-discordant) and 19 IBD-discordant Danish pairs. The search for disease-associated traits relied mainly on comparing, within discordant pairs, IBD patients with their genetically identical healthy co-twins. Each individual had, on average, about 151 000 unique TCRalpha sequences and 181 000 unique TCRbeta sequences available for analysis. General findings and caveats noted by the study authors: Distinction between different T cell subtypes could not be achieved in the analysis. Because patients received different immunosuppressive treatments, the repertoires may have picked up extra background noise and variability between individuals. Compared with healthy twins, IBD patients had fewer clonotypes in common with other individuals, a difference most pronounced in patients showing signs of disease activity. Repertoire similarity did not differ between concordant and discordant twins, which could be due to limited statistical power. A decrease in TCRbeta repertoire diversity, as measured by inverse Simpson index, was observed in IBD patients compared with their healthy co-twins. The results gave no support for a single strong signal or clonotype linked to IBD.

From each donor, a roughly 2.7 ml peripheral blood sample was collected into PAXgene tubes and kept at -80 degrees C. Total RNA was isolated from whole blood with the PAXgene blood miRNA kit on an automated QIAcube, without T cell sorting. Peripheral blood from monozygotic twin pairs, either concordant or discordant for inflammatory bowel disease, underwent deep TCRalpha and TCRbeta repertoire profiling that used unique molecular barcoding. Smoking habits were recorded for all twin pairs, and individuals were classified as current, former or never smokers. The receptor library was made with 5' RACE. Preparation of each TCR library used approximately 3,500 ng of total RNA. cDNA was synthesized with SMARTScribe reverse transcriptase in eight separate reactions per sample. Unique molecular identifiers containing a 6-nucleotide sample barcode were introduced through template switching during cDNA synthesis. Two nested PCRs of about 15 and 9 cycles amplified the TCRalpha and TCRbeta cDNA, and bead purification followed each PCR. Before amplification, cDNA was treated with uracil DNA-glycosylase and purified using the QIAquick PCR purification kit. The second PCR was the step at which Illumina TruSeq-compatible adapters and sample-specific barcodes were added. Library quality and concentration were checked on TapeStation and Qubit, and libraries were pooled at 5 ng each. Sequencing of the pooled libraries was done on an Illumina HiSeq2500 single-index Rapid Run using custom sequencing primers and 2 x 100 bp reads. The authors' analysis ran thus. MiGEC version 1.2.6 was used for UMI-based consensus assembly to correct PCR and sequencing errors. MiXCR version 2.1.1 was used to carry out V(D)J alignment, clonotype assembly and CDR3 extraction. To normalise gene usage, clonotype sharing and MAIT/NKT TCR abundance, the top 1000, 10 000 and 20 000 clonotypes in each sample were analysed. Diversity was computed as the inverse Simpson index with the vegan R package after downsampling to 27 000 UMIs. Paired Mann-Whitney U tests on discordant twin pairs were used, with Benjamini-Hochberg multiple-testing correction. TCRdb reprocessed the public reads and reports one entry per CDR3 protein sequence, without DNA. TCRdb's processing, not the study's, gives the V and J calls here. The table for this sample shows a few hundred thousand distinct CDR3 sequences. The leading ten clones occupy about 2.3% of the sample.

As for this clonotype: The antigen it recognizes is unknown.

Sequences KGHSH (CDR1) and LQKENI (CDR2) are obtained from the germline V gene. The CDR3 covers 17 residues, taking in both the cysteine and the phenylalanine. DNA was not recorded. The chain is made from TRBV18 and TRBJ1-4; TCRdb selects TRBD1, and the lack of DNA leaves this call unchecked. This clonotype was sampled from a human donor with ulcerative colitis or Crohn's disease, or a healthy co-twin of an affected twin (not recorded which). Material for sequencing was blood. Here the CDR3 is given as CASSLDPATGGNEKLFF.